The 30 T cell receptor beta chains given below trace back to one sample, sequenced in a study of response to subunit inactivated influenza vaccine. TCRdb ran MiXCR on the RT-PCR reads and lists one entry per CDR3 protein. The profile shows 500,000 to 600,000 distinct CDR3 sequences, 12% to 15% of them singletons. The specimen was PBMCs from blood, collected about 13 days after vaccination. The receptor set was obtained from a man aged 50 to 60 who received an inactivated influenza vaccine.

The V call is TRBV15, the J call TRBJ2-4; tentatively, D is TRBD2 (7 bases). Germline V gives CDR1 LNHNV, CDR2 YYDKDF (reference sequence). Trimming pared 0 bases from V and 6 bases from J, leaving 12 bases between. CDR3 length equals 15 residues. For the CDR3, the DNA is TGTGCCACCAGCAGAGATTCGGGGGGCAGAAACATTCAGTACTTC. It codes for CATSRDSGGRNIQYF. The variable domain in full, completed from reference TRBV15 and TRBJ2-4, reads DAMVIQNPRYQVTQFGKPVTLSCSQTLNHNVMYWYQQKSSQAPKLLFHYYDKDFNNEADTPDNFQSRRPNTSFCFLDIRSPGLGDTAMYLCATSRDSGGRNIQYFGAGTRLSVL.

The chain combines TRBV7-6 with TRBJ1-1; no reliable D call. The CDR3 totals 18 residues. CDR1 SGHVS and CDR2 FNYEAQ come from the germline V gene. Trimming removed 5 bases at V and 5 bases at J, with 27 bases between. CDR3 residues: CASSPLGGHHPAGTEAFF. CDR3 DNA sequence: TGTGCCAGCAGCCCCCTGGGCGGGCATCACCCGGCGGGTACTGAAGCTTTCTTT.

This clonotype occurred many times. The CDR3 is CSARVQIEQYF. CDR3 nucleotides: TGCAGTGCTAGAGTCCAGATTGAGCAGTACTTC. The rearrangement joins TRBV20-1 to TRBJ2-7; no definite D call. This CDR3 spans 11 amino acids. V was cut by 1 base and J by 7 bases, with 8 bases left in between. CDR1 is DFQATT and CDR2 is SNEGSKA in the germline V gene (reference sequence).

At least ten counts were recorded for this clonotype. The J gene is TRBJ1-5, the V gene TRBV20-1; tentative D call: TRBD1 (5 bases). The CDR3 has 13 amino acids. V gave up 1 base and J gave up 4 bases, with 8 bases separating them. Per germline, CDR1 DFQATT and CDR2 SNEGSKA (reference sequence). The CDR3 DNA reads TGCAGTGCTAGAGGGCAGGGAAATCAGCCCCAGCATTTT. Translating it yields CSARGQGNQPQHF.

This clonotype has just a few counts. The rearrangement joins TRBV20-1 to TRBJ2-1; D not resolved. From germline, CDR1 is DFQATT and CDR2 SNEGSKA (reference sequence). The V end was cut by 1 base, the J end by 7 bases, with 11 bases between. This CDR3 is 13 amino acids long. The CDR3 DNA reads as TGCAGTGCTAGAGGTAGTTTCAATAATGAGCAGTTCTTC. It translates to CSARGSFNNEQFF.

This clonotype was seen more than once but under ten times. The chain carries TRBV10-3 and TRBJ2-1; 13 nucleotides match TRBD2. The CDR3 covers 14 residues. J was trimmed by 10 bases and V by 4 bases; bases with no gene match: 4. From germline, CDR1 is ENHRY and CDR2 SYGVKD. The CDR3 coding sequence is TGTGCCATCAGTGGGACTAGCGGGAGACCCGAGCAGTTCTTC. Translating gives CAISGTSGRPEQFF.

The V gene is TRBV6-4, the J gene TRBJ1-6, with D hard to call. Trimming removed 3 bases from V and 7 bases from J, with 10 bases in between. The CDR3 is 14 residues long. Germline V CDR1 and CDR2: MRHNA, SNTAGT. The CDR3 protein is CASSEQEGNSPLHF. As DNA, the CDR3 is TGTGCCAGCAGTGAGCAGGAGGGAAATTCACCCCTCCACTTT.

The chain couples TRBV10-3 to TRBJ2-7, with TRBD1 identical over 7 bases. Per the germline V gene, CDR1 is ENHRY and CDR2 is SYGVKD. V was clipped by 3 bases and J by 6 bases; unmatched bases: 11. The CDR3 has 15 amino acids. CDR3 in amino acids: CAISEPRRTGVEQYF. As DNA, the CDR3 is TGTGCCATCAGTGAACCGAGACGGACAGGCGTCGAGCAGTACTTC.

This clonotype was detected a few times. The chain recombines TRBV7-2 with TRBJ2-7, with D possibly matching TRBD2 (6 bases). This CDR3 is built from 15 residues. Germline V CDR1 and CDR2: SGHTA, FQGNSA. Trimming took off 4 bases at V and 3 bases at J, with 16 bases between the two ends. This CDR3 is CASSSRRESRYEQYF. The CDR3 bases are TGTGCCAGCAGCTCAAGGCGGGAAAGTCGCTACGAGCAGTACTTC.

The chain recombines TRBV5-6 with TRBJ1-5; perhaps TRBD1 as D (5 bases). CDR1 and CDR2 from the germline V gene are SGHDT and YYEEEE. V shed 1 base and J shed 6 bases, with 17 bases lying between them. The CDR3 sequence is 16 residues long. The CDR3, as DNA: TGTGCCAGCAGCTTGTTCGCAGGGCAGGAGCGTCAGCCCCAGCATTTT. Residues: CASSLFAGQERQPQHF.

The chain has TRBV5-1 and TRBJ2-1; D not resolved. Trimming cost V 1 base and J 2 bases, with 10 bases left between them. This CDR3 has 15 amino acids. The germline CDR1 and CDR2 sequences are SGHRS and YFSETQ. Here the CDR3 DNA reads TGCGCCAGCAGCTTGTTGGGTAGCCCCTACAATGAGCAGTTCTTC. Translating gives CASSLLGSPYNEQFF.

The rearrangement joins TRBV5-1 to TRBJ2-2; no clear D. Germline V gives CDR1 SGHRS, CDR2 YFSETQ. This CDR3 is built from 14 residues. V lost 0 bases and J lost 5, with 8 bases in between. This CDR3 reads CASSLVVWTGELFF. In DNA form, the CDR3 reads TGCGCCAGCAGCTTGGTTGTCTGGACCGGGGAGCTGTTTTTT.

This rearrangement joins TRBV7-2 to TRBJ2-1, with 9 bases aligning to TRBD2. This CDR3 has 15 amino acids. From germline, CDR1 is SGHTA and CDR2 FQGNSA. Trimming at V came to 1 base and at J to 7 bases, leaving 5 bases not matched to a gene. The CDR3 is CASSLGSSGVNEQFF. CDR3 DNA: TGTGCCAGCAGCTTAGGTTCTAGCGGGGTAAATGAGCAGTTCTTC.

This chain connects TRBV6-5 to TRBJ2-7, with 8 bases fitting TRBD1. After removal of 6 bases from V and 9 bases from J, the junction contained 7 bases not matched to a gene. The CDR3 loop spans 12 amino acids. The germline V gene encodes CDR1 MNHEY and CDR2 SVGAGI. In DNA form, the CDR3 reads TGTGCCAGCAGCCCGACAGGGGTCGGGCAGTACTTC. Translation: CASSPTGVGQYF.

This clonotype was seen at least ten times. CDR3 loop: CASSPGRTYEQYF. Written as DNA, the CDR3 is TGTGCCAGCAGCCCGGGACGGACCTACGAGCAGTACTTC. The rearrangement joins TRBV12-3 or TRBV12-4 to TRBJ2-7; D assignment may be TRBD1 or TRBD2 (5 bases each). The CDR3 covers 13 residues. V shed 6 bases and J shed 2 bases, with 11 bases lying between them.

The chain has TRBV6-2 or TRBV6-3 and TRBJ2-1; D is unclear. The V gene's germline CDR1 is MNHEY and CDR2 SVGEGT. Deletions cut 4 bases from V and 6 bases from J, with 7 bases between. This CDR3 is built from 12 residues. The CDR3 spells CASSSDGNEQFF. In DNA form, the CDR3 reads TGTGCCAGCAGTTCGGACGGCAATGAGCAGTTCTTC.

This clonotype was seen a few times. The chain carries TRBV5-1 and TRBJ2-2, with TRBD2 matching 9 bases. The CDR3 has 17 amino acids. The trim removed 0 bases at V and 4 bases at J, leaving 7 bases unmatched. Germline V gives CDR1 SGHRS, CDR2 YFSETQ. CDR3 nucleotides: TGCGCCAGCAGCTTGGATAGCGGGAGACGGCTCACCGGGGAGCTGTTTTTT. This codes for CASSLDSGRRLTGELFF.

This chain links TRBV30 with TRBJ2-7; the match to TRBD2 covers 7 bases. Germline V CDR1 and CDR2: GTSNPN, SVGIG (reference sequence). V gave up 1 base and J gave up 4 bases; unmatched junction bases: 4. The CDR3 covers 13 residues. CDR3 amino acids: CAWSARGRYEQYF. The CDR3 nucleotides are TGTGCCTGGAGTGCGCGGGGGAGGTACGAGCAGTACTTC.

The sample holds a few counts of this clonotype. The junction differs from germline at one of its ends, possibly a read error. The CDR3 loop reads CASTQRSF. The CDR3 region has the DNA TGTGCCAGCACCCAGAGGAGCTTC. V usage is TRBV7-9 and J usage is TRBJ2-7; D call uncertain. From germline, CDR1 is SEHNR and CDR2 FQNEAQ (reference sequence). CDR3 length: 8 residues.

This clonotype has just a few counts. This chain joins TRBV29-1 and TRBJ1-1; D perhaps matches TRBD1 (5 bases). V was trimmed by 7 bases and J by 4 bases, leaving 13 bases between them. The CDR3 length is 12 residues. Germline V gene data show CDR1 as SQVTM and CDR2 as ANQGSEA. As DNA, the CDR3 is TGCAGCGCTGGTGACAGCCGCACTGAAGCTTTCTTT. It translates to CSAGDSRTEAFF.

The genes are TRBV6-2 or TRBV6-3 and TRBJ2-1, with 8 nucleotides matching TRBD2. After removal of 6 bases from V and 5 bases from J, the junction contained 15 bases not matched to a gene. CDR3 length: 17 residues. Germline loops: CDR1 MNHEY, CDR2 SVGEGT. The CDR3 reads CASSYTYRGGPNNEQFF. The CDR3 bases are TGTGCCAGCAGCTATACTTACCGGGGGGGGCCTAACAATGAGCAGTTCTTC.

This clonotype appeared a few times. The chain uses TRBV4-3 and TRBJ2-2; D gene uncertain. CDR1 and CDR2 from the germline V gene are LGHNA and YSLEER. Trimming shortened V by 0 bases and J by 1 base, and 6 bases separated the two germline ends. The CDR3 length is 15 residues. CDR3 amino acids: CASSQDHGNTGELFF. CDR3 coding DNA: TGCGCCAGCAGCCAAGATCACGGGAACACCGGGGAGCTGTTTTTT.

This clonotype has a count of ten or more. The chain employs TRBV6-1 and TRBJ1-1, with 7 bases lining up with TRBD1. The J segment lost 4 bases and the V segment lost 5 bases, leaving 7 bases of the junction unmatched. This CDR3 spans 14 amino acids. Germline V gene lookup returns CDR1 MNHNS and CDR2 SASEGT. The CDR3 DNA follows: TGTGCCAGCAGTATCCCGGGACAGATCACTGAAGCTTTCTTT. It encodes CASSIPGQITEAFF.

This clonotype was observed a few times. J is TRBJ2-3 and V is TRBV9; 12 bases fit TRBD2. Trimming cost V 3 bases and J 3 bases; bases outside gene matches: 5. The CDR3 is 16 residues long. Per germline, CDR1 SGDLS and CDR2 YYNGEE. CDR3 amino acids: CASSETSGSFTDTQYF. The CDR3, as DNA: TGTGCCAGCAGCGAGACTAGCGGGAGTTTTACAGATACGCAGTATTTT.

The CDR3 nucleotides are TGTGCCAGCAGCTCTCCAGTCCGGGACAGGGGTGCCGGGGAGCTGTTTTTT. Translated, it gives CASSSPVRDRGAGELFF. The gene calls are TRBV5-6 and TRBJ2-2; 10 bases line up with TRBD1. The germline V gene encodes CDR1 SGHDT and CDR2 YYEEEE. The CDR3 covers 17 residues. J lost 6 bases, V lost 3 bases, and 11 bases had no gene match.

The V gene is TRBV14, the J gene TRBJ2-7; unclear D gene. CDR3 length: 16 amino acids. CDR1 SGHDN and CDR2 FVKESK come from the germline V gene. V was cut by 1 base and J by 3 bases, with 16 bases left in between. The CDR3 is CASSQGRGVGDYEQYF. CDR3 coding DNA: TGTGCCAGCAGCCAAGGGCGTGGCGTTGGAGACTACGAGCAGTACTTC.

This clonotype has more than one count but fewer than ten. V usage is TRBV6-5 and J usage is TRBJ1-6; 9 nucleotides agree with TRBD1. From germline, CDR1 is MNHEY and CDR2 SVGAGI. There are 18 residues in the CDR3. V trimming: 6 bases; J trimming: 6 bases; junction bases outside the gene matches: 15. The CDR3 bases are TGTGCCAGCAGAAGCCGAGGACAGGGGCTCGGCTTTAATTCACCCCTCCACTTT. It translates to CASRSRGQGLGFNSPLHF.

This clonotype appeared a few times. V and J are TRBV30 and TRBJ2-1, with D perhaps TRBD2 (6 bases). V lost 7 bases and J 7 bases, leaving 17 bases between the germline ends. This CDR3 is 13 amino acids long. Germline V CDR1 and CDR2: GTSNPN, SVGIG (reference sequence). The CDR3 DNA sequence: TGTGCCTCCTTAGCGGAATTCGGAAATGAGCAGTTCTTC. Encoded protein: CASLAEFGNEQFF.

The J gene is TRBJ2-3, the V gene TRBV11-2, with TRBD2 matching over 9 bases. J was trimmed by 2 bases and V by 5 bases; bases with no gene match: 8. From germline, CDR1 is SGHAT and CDR2 FQNNGV. The CDR3 spans 16 residues. CDR3 sequence: CASSLIAGDNTDTQYF. The CDR3 region has the DNA TGTGCCAGCAGCCTAATAGCGGGGGACAACACAGATACGCAGTATTTT.

This clonotype has only a few counts. The genes are TRBV6-2 or TRBV6-3 and TRBJ2-3; 13 positions match TRBD2. V lost 0 bases and J lost 0; bases outside the gene matches: 9. The length of the CDR3 is 20 residues. Per germline, CDR1 MNHEY and CDR2 SVGEGT. DNA of the CDR3: TGTGCCAGCAGTTACTCGCTCCTGACTAGCGGGAGGTCCAGCACAGATACGCAGTATTTT. It yields the protein CASSYSLLTSGRSSTDTQYF.